The 15 T cell receptor beta chains below come from one sample, sequenced in a study of cytomegalovirus exposure and HLA in healthy donors. Profiled with immunoSEQ multiplex PCR; TCRdb holds only in-frame clones, not every one. The table lists over 70,000 clones, roughly 94% of them singletons. Sequenced material: PBMCs. These TCRs come from a woman aged 18-29 years in good health and CMV-seronegative.

V is TRBV18 and J is TRBJ1-1, with 7 bases fitting TRBD1. J gave up 6 bases and V 1 base, and 5 bases lay outside the gene matches. Germline loops: CDR1 KGHSH, CDR2 LQKENI. The CDR3 length is 14 residues. CDR3 DNA sequence: TGTGCCAGCTCACCACTGTCTCAGGGGGCTGAAGCTTTCTTT. This encodes CASSPLSQGAEAFF.

This chain connects TRBV28 to TRBJ1-4; D not certain. The length of the CDR3 is 17 residues. Germline V lookup: CDR1 MDHEN, CDR2 SYDVKM. The ends were cut back, 4 bases at V and 4 bases at J, with 19 bases in the middle. This CDR3 reads CASSSPTSSSYNEKLFF. The CDR3 nucleotides are TGTGCCAGCAGTTCCCCCACCTCTTCCTCCTATAATGAAAAACTGTTTTTT.

The chain links TRBV7-2 to TRBJ1-6, with D unclear. Looked up from germline, CDR1 is SGHTA and CDR2 is FQGNSA. This CDR3 comprises 15 residues. V lost 2 bases and J 7 bases, leaving 12 bases between the germline ends. CDR3 residues: CASSLSRDPNSPLHF. CDR3 DNA sequence: TGTGCCAGCAGCTTATCGAGGGATCCGAATTCACCCCTCCACTTT.

The chain has TRBV4-1 and TRBJ2-7; TRBD2 matches at 7 bases. V gave up 4 bases and J gave up 4 bases; unmatched junction bases: 16. The CDR3 contains 17 residues. CDR1 and CDR2 from the germline V gene are MGHRA and YSYEKL. The CDR3 DNA reads as TGCGCCAGCAGCCGGGACGAACTGCGCAGGGAGGGTTACGAGCAGTACTTC. Translation: CASSRDELRREGYEQYF.

The genes are TRBV5-1 and TRBJ2-5; 8 bases are shared with TRBD2. The CDR3 runs to 20 residues. Germline V gene lookup returns CDR1 SGHRS and CDR2 YFSETQ. V lost 1 base to trimming and J lost 4 bases; unmatched junction nucleotides: 21. CDR3 bases: TGCGCCAGCAGCTTGCGCGCAAGGACTAGCCGGGACAAGCGGATAGAGACCCAGTACTTC. This gives the protein CASSLRARTSRDKRIETQYF.

The chain carries TRBV6-1 and TRBJ2-2, with 10 positions matching TRBD1. The CDR3 runs to 15 residues. Trimming cost V 8 bases and J 4 bases; bases outside gene matches: 7. Germline V CDR1 and CDR2: MNHNS, SASEGT. The CDR3, as DNA: TGTGCCAGCCGAGGGGACAGGGGCGGCACCGGGGAGCTGTTTTTT. Its translation is CASRGDRGGTGELFF.

The chain recombines TRBV5-6 with TRBJ1-2, with D possibly TRBD1 on 5 matching bases. Germline CDR1 is SGHDT and CDR2 is YYEEEE. CDR3 size: 13 residues. V lost 0 bases and J 10 bases, leaving 13 bases between the germline ends. The CDR3 loop reads CASSLGQTIFYTF. In DNA, the CDR3 is TGTGCCAGCAGCTTGGGACAGACCATTTTCTACACCTTC.

The V and J genes are TRBV5-4 and TRBJ1-2; a possible D gene is TRBD1 (5 bases). CDR1 and CDR2 (germline): SGHNT, YYREEE (reference sequence). Trimming shortened V by 0 bases and J by 7 bases, and 13 bases separated the two germline ends. The CDR3 contains 14 residues. The CDR3 region has the DNA TGTGCCAGCAGCTTGGTGCTGGGGCCCAGTGGCTACACCTTC. It translates to CASSLVLGPSGYTF.

The chain has TRBV6-5 and TRBJ1-6, with D maybe TRBD1 (6 bases). Germline CDR1 is MNHEY and CDR2 is SVGAGI. The ends were cut back, 2 bases at V and 6 bases at J, with 14 bases in the middle. There are 16 residues in the CDR3. This CDR3 reads CASSYDPGVGNSPLHF. The CDR3 DNA reads TGTGCCAGCAGTTACGACCCAGGGGTGGGTAATTCACCCCTCCACTTT.

The chain carries TRBV30 and TRBJ2-3; 10 bases map to TRBD2. The J segment lost 5 bases and the V segment lost 5 bases, leaving 10 bases of the junction unmatched. CDR1 and CDR2 (germline): GTSNPN, SVGIG (reference sequence). The CDR3 loop spans 15 amino acids. The CDR3 region has the DNA TGTGCCTGGGGCGACCTAGCGGGGGATGTAGATACGCAGTATTTT. Translating gives CAWGDLAGDVDTQYF.

V gene TRBV18 combines with J gene TRBJ1-2; D gene uncertain. V lost 3 bases to trimming and J lost 6 bases, with 8 bases between them. Germline CDR1 reads KGHSH; CDR2 reads LQKENI. The CDR3 has 12 amino acids. The CDR3 DNA reads as TGTGCCAGCTCACCCGGAGTCAATGGCTACACCTTC. Protein: CASSPGVNGYTF.

The chain joins TRBV4-3 to TRBJ1-1; maybe TRBD1 (5 bases). Germline assignment: CDR1 LGHNA and CDR2 YSLEER. The germline V and J ends were trimmed by 2 bases and 6 bases, with 13 bases remaining between them. The CDR3 length is 14 residues. The CDR3 here is CASSQIGWGSEAFF. The CDR3 DNA follows: TGCGCCAGCAGCCAAATCGGGTGGGGCTCTGAAGCTTTCTTT.

This clone came up once. The J gene is TRBJ2-5, the V gene TRBV5-1, with 7 bases matching TRBD2. Germline values: CDR1 SGHRS, CDR2 YFSETQ. V trimming: 0 bases; J trimming: 1 base; junction bases outside the gene matches: 3. The CDR3 runs 15 residues. The CDR3, as DNA: TGCGCCAGCAGCTTGGCTTTAGCGGGCCAAGAGACCCAGTACTTC. Its protein is CASSLALAGQETQYF.

This clone was detected once. The chain employs TRBV7-2 and TRBJ1-6, with D perhaps TRBD1 (6 bases). Germline assignment: CDR1 SGHTA and CDR2 FQGNSA. The CDR3 is 15 residues long. Trimming cost V 5 bases and J 5 bases, with 13 bases left between them. CDR3 protein: CASSPRRGDNSPLHF. CDR3 DNA: TGTGCCAGCAGCCCCCGCAGGGGAGATAATTCACCCCTCCACTTT.

V and J are TRBV2 and TRBJ1-4; D might be TRBD1 (5 bases). The CDR3 is 13 residues long. Germline CDR1 and CDR2: SNHLY and FYNNEI. V was trimmed by 8 bases and J by 4 bases, leaving 11 bases between them. CDR3 sequence: CASFRQYNEKLFF. The CDR3 DNA is TGTGCCAGCTTCCGACAGTATAATGAAAAACTGTTTTTT.